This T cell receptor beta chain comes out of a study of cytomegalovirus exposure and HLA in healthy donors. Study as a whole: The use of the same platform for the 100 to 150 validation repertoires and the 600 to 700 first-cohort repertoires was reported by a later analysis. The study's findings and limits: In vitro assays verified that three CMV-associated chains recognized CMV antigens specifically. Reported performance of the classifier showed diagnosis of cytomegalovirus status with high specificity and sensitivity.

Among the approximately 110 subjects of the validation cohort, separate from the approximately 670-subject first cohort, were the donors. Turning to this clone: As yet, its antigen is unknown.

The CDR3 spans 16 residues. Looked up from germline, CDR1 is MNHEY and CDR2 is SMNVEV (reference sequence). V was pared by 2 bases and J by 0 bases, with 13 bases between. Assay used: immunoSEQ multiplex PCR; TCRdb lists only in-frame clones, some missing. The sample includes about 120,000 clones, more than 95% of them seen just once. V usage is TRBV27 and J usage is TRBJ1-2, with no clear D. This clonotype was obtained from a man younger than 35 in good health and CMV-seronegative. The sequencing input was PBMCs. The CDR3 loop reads CASSLRSPAANYGYTF. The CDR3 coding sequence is TGTGCCAGCAGTTTAAGGTCCCCAGCGGCTAACTATGGCTACACCTTC.